A single sample gave rise to the 5 T cell receptor beta chains below, sequenced in a study of T cells in tuberculosis. The table came from immunoSEQ multiplex PCR; TCRdb's copy has only in-frame clones and leaves some out. In the table there are some 20,000 clones, 75% to 90% of which are singletons. The sample was PBMCs. All receptors come from a donor aged 5 to 30 with latent tuberculosis or without tuberculosis infection.

This chain connects TRBV7-8 to TRBJ2-7; 7 bases agree with TRBD2. The CDR3 contains 11 residues. CDR1 is SGHVS and CDR2 is FQNEAQ in the germline V gene. The V and J ends lost 11 bases and 4 bases, in that order; junction bases with no gene match: 5. CDR3 amino acids: CAPLGGYEQYF. For the CDR3, the DNA is TGTGCCCCACTGGGGGGGTACGAGCAGTACTTC.

This clone was counted a few times. Distinct nucleotide sequences in the sample also encode this CDR3. The genes are TRBV7-2 and TRBJ2-3; tentatively, D is TRBD2 (7 bases). The germline V and J ends were trimmed by 2 bases and 5 bases, with 14 bases remaining between them. This CDR3 has 15 residues. The germline V gene has CDR1 SGHTA and CDR2 FQGNSA. This CDR3 reads CASSLFRGGVDTQYF. As DNA, the CDR3 is TGTGCCAGCAGCTTATTTAGGGGGGGAGTAGATACGCAGTATTTT.

The CDR3 DNA follows: TGCGCCAGCAGCTTGGCCGGTAGCGAGCAGTACTTC. This gives the protein CASSLAGSEQYF. The chain carries TRBV5-1 and TRBJ2-7; D not resolved. Germline V gene sequence: CDR1 SGHRS, CDR2 YFSETQ. This CDR3 region has 12 residues. The ends were cut back, 0 bases at V and 6 bases at J, with 7 bases in the middle.

The chain's CDR3 is CASSPRYNSPLHF. In DNA, the CDR3 is TGTGCCAGCAGCCCGCGTTATAATTCACCCCTCCACTTT. V and J are TRBV7-2 and TRBJ1-6; D not resolved. Germline V CDR1 and CDR2: SGHTA, FQGNSA. Deletions cut 5 bases from V and 4 bases from J, with 6 bases between. The CDR3 has 13 amino acids.

The chain links TRBV5-5 to TRBJ1-1; 8 nucleotides agree with TRBD1. This CDR3 spans 15 amino acids. V lost 4 bases and J lost 1; bases outside the gene matches: 6. Germline assignment: CDR1 SGHKS and CDR2 YYEKEE (reference sequence). For the CDR3, the DNA is TGTGCCAGCAGCCCAACCGGGACAGGGAACACTGAAGCTTTCTTT. Protein sequence: CASSPTGTGNTEAFF.